This T cell receptor (beta chain) was identified during a study of blood T cell repertoires in COVID-19 (TCRdb year 2020). Background on the whole study: Samples covering the acute and convalescent phases of COVID-19 were provided by collaborators in the United States, Italy and Spain. Samples came from the ongoing ImmuneRACE study (first 160 participants) plus 1,254 subjects from 6 global collaborators. Subjects who had been exposed to COVID-19, were actively infected with it, or had recovered from it provided the deeply sampled blood TCRbeta repertoires that made up the dataset. Sample metadata almost always included a de-identified subject ID, COVID-19 status, age in years and sex. Where available, HLA class I and class II types were obtained from metadata supplied by the sample provider rather than from assay-based typing. The material from the prospective study consisted of cDNA or gDNA derived from T cells, B-cell-depleted T cells, or PBMCs. A freely available public database, intended as a resource for researchers studying the immune response to SARS-CoV-2, is where the repertoires were released. Study-wide findings and limitations: The amount of clinical and demographic metadata varied by source and participant and was provided uncurated.

As encoded in the germline V gene (reference sequence), CDR1 is MNHEY while CDR2 is SMNVEV. The CDR3 numbers 14 residues from cysteine through phenylalanine. The entry retains the CDR3 DNA only, 42 bases that are in frame from base 1. Trimming costs V 3 bases and J 4 bases, and their ends lie 10 bases apart. On this clone: The specificity of this receptor is unknown. No base quality information exists; no much larger clone differs at one position.

TCRbeta CDR3 regions were amplified from genomic DNA by means of the immunoSEQ Assay, a bias-controlled multiplex PCR. Processing in the source paper ran as follows. The number of nucleated cells in each sample was estimated by amplification of reference gene primers within the assay. To quantify the absolute abundance of each unique TCRbeta CDR3 rearrangement, sequence reads were collapsed and filtered. Productive Simpson clonality was computed per sample as the square root of Simpson's diversity index over productive rearrangements. TCRdb retrieved this table from immuneACCESS and kept in-frame rearrangements only. Not all clones are present; in checked studies, unresolved V genes account for under half, and no reason is known for the remainder. That table furnishes V, J and clone size, whereas the DNA furnished D and trimming. This sample holds around 120,000 clones; around 87% were observed only once. Almost 30% of the sample is held by the ten biggest clonotypes.

Collaborating institutions collected whole blood in K2EDTA tubes following their own protocols. For TCRbeta analysis, collaborator samples were shipped as frozen whole blood, as isolated PBMCs, or as DNA extracted from either sample type. The sequence derives from a woman in her seventies with acute or convalescent COVID-19. The rearrangement combines TRBV27 with TRBJ1-3; the D region possibly corresponds to TRBD1 (5 bases align). The specimen was peripheral blood. The bases read TGTGCCAGCAGTTTGAAGGGGCTGGGAAACACCATATATTTT. The translation is CASSLKGLGNTIYF.